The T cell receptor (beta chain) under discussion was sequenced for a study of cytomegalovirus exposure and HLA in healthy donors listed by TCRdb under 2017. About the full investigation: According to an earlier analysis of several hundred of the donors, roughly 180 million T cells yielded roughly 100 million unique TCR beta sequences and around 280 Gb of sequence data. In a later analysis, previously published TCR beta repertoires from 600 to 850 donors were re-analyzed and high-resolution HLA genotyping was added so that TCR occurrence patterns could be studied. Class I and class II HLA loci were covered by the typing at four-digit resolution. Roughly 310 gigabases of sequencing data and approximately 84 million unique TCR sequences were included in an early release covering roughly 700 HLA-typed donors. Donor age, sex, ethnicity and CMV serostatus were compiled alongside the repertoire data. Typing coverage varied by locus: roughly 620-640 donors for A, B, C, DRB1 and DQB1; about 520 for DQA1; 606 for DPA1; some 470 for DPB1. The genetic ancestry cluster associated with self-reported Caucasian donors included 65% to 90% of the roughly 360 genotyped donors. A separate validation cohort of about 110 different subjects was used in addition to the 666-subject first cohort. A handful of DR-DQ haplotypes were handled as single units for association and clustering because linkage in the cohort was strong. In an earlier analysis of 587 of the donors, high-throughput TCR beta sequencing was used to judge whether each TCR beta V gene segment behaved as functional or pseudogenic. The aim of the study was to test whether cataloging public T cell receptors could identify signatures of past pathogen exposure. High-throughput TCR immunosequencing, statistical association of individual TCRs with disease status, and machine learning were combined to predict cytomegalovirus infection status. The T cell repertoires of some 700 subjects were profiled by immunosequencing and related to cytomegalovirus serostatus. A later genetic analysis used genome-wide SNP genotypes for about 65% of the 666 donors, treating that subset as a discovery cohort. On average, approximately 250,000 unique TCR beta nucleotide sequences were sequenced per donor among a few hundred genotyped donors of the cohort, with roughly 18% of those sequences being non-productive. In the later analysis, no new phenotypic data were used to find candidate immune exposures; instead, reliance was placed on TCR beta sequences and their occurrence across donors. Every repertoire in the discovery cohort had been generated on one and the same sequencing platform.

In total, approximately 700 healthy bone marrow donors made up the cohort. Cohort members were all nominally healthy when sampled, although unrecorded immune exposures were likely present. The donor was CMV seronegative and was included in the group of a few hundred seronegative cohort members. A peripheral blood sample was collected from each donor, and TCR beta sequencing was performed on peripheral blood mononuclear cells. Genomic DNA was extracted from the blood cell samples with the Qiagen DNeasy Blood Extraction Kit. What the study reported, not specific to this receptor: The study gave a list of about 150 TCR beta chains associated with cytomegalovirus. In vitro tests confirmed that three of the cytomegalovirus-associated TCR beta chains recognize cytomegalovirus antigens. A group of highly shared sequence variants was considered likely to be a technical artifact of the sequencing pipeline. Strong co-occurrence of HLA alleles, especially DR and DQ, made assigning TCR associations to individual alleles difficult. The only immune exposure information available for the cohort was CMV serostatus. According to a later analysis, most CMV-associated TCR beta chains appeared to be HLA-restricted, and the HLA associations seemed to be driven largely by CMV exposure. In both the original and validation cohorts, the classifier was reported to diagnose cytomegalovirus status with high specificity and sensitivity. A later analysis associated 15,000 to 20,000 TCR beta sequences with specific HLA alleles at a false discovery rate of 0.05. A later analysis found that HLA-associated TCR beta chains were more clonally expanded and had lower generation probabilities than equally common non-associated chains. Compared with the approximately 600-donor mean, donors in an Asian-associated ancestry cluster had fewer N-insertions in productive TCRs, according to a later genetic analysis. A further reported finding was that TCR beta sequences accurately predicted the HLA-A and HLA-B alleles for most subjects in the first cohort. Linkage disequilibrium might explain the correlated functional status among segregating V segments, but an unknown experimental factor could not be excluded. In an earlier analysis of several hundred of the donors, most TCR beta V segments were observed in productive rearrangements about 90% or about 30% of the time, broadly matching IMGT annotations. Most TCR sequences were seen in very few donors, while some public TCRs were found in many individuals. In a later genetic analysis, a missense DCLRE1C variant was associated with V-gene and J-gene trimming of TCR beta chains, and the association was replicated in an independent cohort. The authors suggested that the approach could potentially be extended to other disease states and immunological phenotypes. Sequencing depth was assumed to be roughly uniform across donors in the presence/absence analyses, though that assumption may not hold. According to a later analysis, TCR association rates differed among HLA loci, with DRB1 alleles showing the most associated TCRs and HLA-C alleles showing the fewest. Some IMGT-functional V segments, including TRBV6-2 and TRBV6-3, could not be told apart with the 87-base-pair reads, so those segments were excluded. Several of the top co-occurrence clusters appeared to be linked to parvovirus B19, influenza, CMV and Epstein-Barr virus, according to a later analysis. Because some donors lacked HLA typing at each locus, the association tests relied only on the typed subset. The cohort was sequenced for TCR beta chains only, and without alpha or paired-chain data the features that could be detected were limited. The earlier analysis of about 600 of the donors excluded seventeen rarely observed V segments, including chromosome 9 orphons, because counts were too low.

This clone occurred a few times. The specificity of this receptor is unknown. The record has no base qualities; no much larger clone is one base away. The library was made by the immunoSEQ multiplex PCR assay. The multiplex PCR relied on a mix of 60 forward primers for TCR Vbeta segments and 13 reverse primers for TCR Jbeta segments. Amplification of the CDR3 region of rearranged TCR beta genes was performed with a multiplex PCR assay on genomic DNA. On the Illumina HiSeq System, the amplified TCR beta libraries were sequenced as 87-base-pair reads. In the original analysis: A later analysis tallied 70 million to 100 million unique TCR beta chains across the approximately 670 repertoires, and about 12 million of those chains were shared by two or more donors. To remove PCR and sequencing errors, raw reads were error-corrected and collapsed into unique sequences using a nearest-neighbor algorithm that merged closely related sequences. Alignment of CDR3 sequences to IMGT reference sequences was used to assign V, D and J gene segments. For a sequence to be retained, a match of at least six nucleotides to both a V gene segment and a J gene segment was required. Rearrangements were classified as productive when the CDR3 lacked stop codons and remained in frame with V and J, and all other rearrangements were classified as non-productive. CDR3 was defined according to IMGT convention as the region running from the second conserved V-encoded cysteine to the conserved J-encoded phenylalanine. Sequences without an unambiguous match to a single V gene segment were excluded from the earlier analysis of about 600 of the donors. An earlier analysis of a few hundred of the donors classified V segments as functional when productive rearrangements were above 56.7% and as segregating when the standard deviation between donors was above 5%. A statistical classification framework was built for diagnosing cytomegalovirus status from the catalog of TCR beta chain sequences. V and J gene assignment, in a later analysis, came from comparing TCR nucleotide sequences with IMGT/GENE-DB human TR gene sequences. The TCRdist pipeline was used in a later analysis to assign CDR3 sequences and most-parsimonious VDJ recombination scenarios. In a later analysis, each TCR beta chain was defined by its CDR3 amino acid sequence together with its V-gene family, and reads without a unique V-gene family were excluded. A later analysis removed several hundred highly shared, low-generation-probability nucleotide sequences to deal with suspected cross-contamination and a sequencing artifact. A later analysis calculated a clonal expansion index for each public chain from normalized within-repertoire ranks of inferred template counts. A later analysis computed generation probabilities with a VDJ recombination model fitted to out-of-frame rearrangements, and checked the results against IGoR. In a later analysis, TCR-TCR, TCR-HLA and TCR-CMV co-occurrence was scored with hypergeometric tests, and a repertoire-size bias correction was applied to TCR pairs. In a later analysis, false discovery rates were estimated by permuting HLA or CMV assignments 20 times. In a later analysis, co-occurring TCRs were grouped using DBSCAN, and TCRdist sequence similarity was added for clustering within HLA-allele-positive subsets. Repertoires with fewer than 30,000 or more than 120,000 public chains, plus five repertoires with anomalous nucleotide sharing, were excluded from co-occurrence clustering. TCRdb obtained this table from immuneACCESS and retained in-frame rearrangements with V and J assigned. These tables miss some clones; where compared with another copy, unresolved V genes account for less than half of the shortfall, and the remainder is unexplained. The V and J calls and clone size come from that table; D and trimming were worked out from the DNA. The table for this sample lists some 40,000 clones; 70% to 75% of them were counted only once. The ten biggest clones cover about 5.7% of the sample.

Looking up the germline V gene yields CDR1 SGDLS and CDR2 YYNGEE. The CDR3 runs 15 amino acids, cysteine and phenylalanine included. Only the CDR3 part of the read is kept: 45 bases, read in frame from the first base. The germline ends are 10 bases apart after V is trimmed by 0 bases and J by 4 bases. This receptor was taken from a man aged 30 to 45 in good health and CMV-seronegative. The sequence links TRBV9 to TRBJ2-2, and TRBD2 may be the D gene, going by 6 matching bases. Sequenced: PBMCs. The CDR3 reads CASSVVGSGTGELFF. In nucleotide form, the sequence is TGTGCCAGCAGCGTAGTCGGGAGTGGCACCGGGGAGCTGTTTTTT. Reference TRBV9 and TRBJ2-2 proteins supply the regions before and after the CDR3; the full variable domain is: DSGVTQTPKHLITATGQRVTLRCSPRSGDLSVYWYQQSLDQGLQFLIQYYNGEERAKGNILERFSAQQFPDLHSELNLSSLELGDSALYFCASSVVGSGTGELFFGEGSRLTVL.